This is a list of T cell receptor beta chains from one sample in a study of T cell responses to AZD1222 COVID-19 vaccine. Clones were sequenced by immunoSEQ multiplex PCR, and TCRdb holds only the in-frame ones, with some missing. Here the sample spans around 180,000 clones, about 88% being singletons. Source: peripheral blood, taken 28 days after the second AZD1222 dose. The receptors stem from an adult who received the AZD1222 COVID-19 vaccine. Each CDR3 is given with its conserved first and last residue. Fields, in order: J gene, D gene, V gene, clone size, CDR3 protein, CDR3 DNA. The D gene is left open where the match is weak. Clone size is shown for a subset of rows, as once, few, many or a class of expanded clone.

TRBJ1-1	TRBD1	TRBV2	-	CASSADRLNEAFF	TGTGCCAGCAGCGCGGACAGGCTTAATGAAGCTTTCTTT
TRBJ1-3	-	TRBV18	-	CASSLTTGSGNTIYF	TGTGCCAGCTCACTAACGACAGGATCTGGAAACACCATATATTTT
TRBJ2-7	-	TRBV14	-	CASSQGWGTEQYF	TGTGCCAGCAGCCAAGGCTGGGGGACCGAGCAGTACTTC
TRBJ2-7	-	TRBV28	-	CASTLGGPSYEQYF	TGTGCCAGCACCCTCGGGGGGCCCTCCTACGAGCAGTACTTC
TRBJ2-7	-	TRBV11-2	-	CASSLHDSYEQYF	TGTGCCAGCAGCCTACATGACAGCTACGAGCAGTACTTC
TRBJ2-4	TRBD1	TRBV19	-	CASRLRGTGDWDIQYF	TGTGCCAGTAGACTCCGCGGGACAGGGGATTGGGACATTCAGTACTTC
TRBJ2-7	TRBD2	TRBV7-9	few	CASSPGLVSNYEQYF	TGTGCCAGCAGCCCAGGACTAGTTAGTAACTACGAGCAGTACTTC
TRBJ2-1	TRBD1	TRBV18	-	CASSPGPGGEQFF	TGTGCCAGCTCACCAGGTCCAGGGGGCGAGCAGTTCTTC
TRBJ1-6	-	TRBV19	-	CASRFGGTLHF	TGTGCCAGCAGGTTTGGGGGAACCCTCCACTTT
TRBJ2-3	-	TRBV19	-	CASSASGTDTQYF	TGTGCCAGTAGTGCTAGCGGCACAGATACGCAGTATTTT
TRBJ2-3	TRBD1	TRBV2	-	CASSEGQGLDTQYF	TGTGCCAGCAGTGAGGGACAGGGCCTAGATACGCAGTATTTT
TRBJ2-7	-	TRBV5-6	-	CASSLVVGGYGSYEQYF	TGTGCCAGCAGCTTGGTAGTTGGGGGATACGGCTCCTACGAGCAGTACTTC
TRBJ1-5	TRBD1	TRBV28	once	CASSLIRGESNQPQHF	TGTGCCAGCAGTTTAATCAGGGGGGAAAGCAATCAGCCCCAGCATTTT
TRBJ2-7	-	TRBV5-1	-	CASSRADSSYEQYF	TGCGCCAGCAGCCGGGCGGATAGCTCCTACGAGCAGTACTTC
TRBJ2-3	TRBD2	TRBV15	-	CATSRGLAGGPGLGDTQYF	TGTGCCACCAGCAGAGGGCTAGCGGGAGGGCCTGGGCTGGGAGATACGCAGTATTTT
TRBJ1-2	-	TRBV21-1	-	CASRTSIYGYTF	TGTGCCAGCAGGACATCCATCTATGGCTACACCTTC
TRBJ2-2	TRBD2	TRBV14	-	CASSQDGGDHGELFF	TGTGCCAGCAGCCAAGATGGGGGGGATCACGGGGAGCTGTTTTTT
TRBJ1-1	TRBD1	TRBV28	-	CASSEQGATEAFF	TGTGCCAGCAGTGAACAGGGGGCCACTGAAGCTTTCTTT
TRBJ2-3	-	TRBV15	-	CATSREGAGADTQYF	TGTGCCACCAGCAGAGAGGGGGCTGGGGCAGATACGCAGTATTTT
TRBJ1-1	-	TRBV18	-	CASSLSGGGLNTEAFF	TGTGCCAGCTCACTGTCCGGAGGCGGCCTGAACACTGAAGCTTTCTTT
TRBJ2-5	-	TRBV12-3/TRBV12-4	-	CASSLGETQYF	TGTGCCAGCAGTTTAGGAGAGACCCAGTACTTC
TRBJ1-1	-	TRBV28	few	CASSLQSAEAFF	TGTGCCAGCAGTTTACAATCGGCTGAAGCTTTCTTT
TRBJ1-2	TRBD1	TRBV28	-	CASSPGQAFYGYTF	TGTGCCAGCAGTCCGGGACAGGCATTCTATGGCTACACCTTC
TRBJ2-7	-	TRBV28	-	CASFRGAGPITYEQYF	TGTGCCAGCTTCCGCGGGGCCGGTCCTATAACCTACGAGCAGTACTTC
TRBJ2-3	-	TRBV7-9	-	CASSFRGTDTQYF	TGTGCCAGCAGCTTCCGGGGCACAGATACGCAGTATTTT
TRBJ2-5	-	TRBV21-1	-	CASSEGGGRGKGETQYF	TGTGCCAGCAGCGAGGGCGGTGGCAGGGGCAAAGGGGAGACCCAGTACTTC
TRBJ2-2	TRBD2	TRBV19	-	CARLAGGNTGELFF	TGTGCCAGGTTAGCGGGGGGGAACACCGGGGAGCTGTTTTTT
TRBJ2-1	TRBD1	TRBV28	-	CASSLRGQGVYNEQFF	TGTGCCAGCAGTTTGCGGGGACAGGGGGTTTACAATGAGCAGTTCTTC
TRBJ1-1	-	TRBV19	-	CASSSQANTEAFF	TGTGCCAGTAGTAGCCAGGCGAACACTGAAGCTTTCTTT
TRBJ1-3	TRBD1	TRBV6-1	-	CASSEGTGRIGNTIYF	TGTGCCAGCAGTGAAGGGACAGGGAGGATCGGAAACACCATATATTTT
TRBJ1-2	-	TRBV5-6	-	CASSLAQSTNYGYTF	TGTGCCAGCAGCTTGGCGCAGAGCACTAACTATGGCTACACCTTC
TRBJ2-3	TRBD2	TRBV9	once	CASNSGSLDTQYF	TGTGCCAGCAATAGCGGGAGCCTGGATACGCAGTATTTT
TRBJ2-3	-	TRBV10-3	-	CAISEGGLGDTQYF	TGTGCCATCAGTGAGGGGGGGCTTGGAGATACGCAGTATTTT
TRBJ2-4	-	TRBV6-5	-	CASSITGLAKNIQYF	TGTGCCAGCAGTATAACAGGGCTAGCCAAAAACATTCAGTACTTC
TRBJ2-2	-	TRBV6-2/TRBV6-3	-	CASSKPTWAGVNKTGELFF	TGTGCCAGCAGTAAACCAACGTGGGCGGGTGTGAACAAAACCGGGGAGCTGTTTTTT
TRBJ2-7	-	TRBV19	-	CASSRQTFYEQYF	TGTGCCAGTAGTCGTCAGACTTTCTACGAGCAGTACTTC
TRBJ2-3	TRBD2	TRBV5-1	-	CASSLAASGFTDTQYF	TGCGCCAGCAGCTTGGCGGCTAGCGGTTTCACAGATACGCAGTATTTT
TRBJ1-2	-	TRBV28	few	CASNPTNGNNYGYTF	TGTGCCAGCAACCCGACTAACGGAAATAACTATGGCTACACCTTC
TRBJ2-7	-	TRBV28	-	CASSFFGQASSYEQYF	TGTGCCAGCAGTTTTTTCGGGCAGGCGAGCTCCTACGAGCAGTACTTC
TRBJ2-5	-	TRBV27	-	CASSLRFRETQYF	TGTGCCAGCAGTTTAAGGTTCCGGGAGACCCAGTACTTC
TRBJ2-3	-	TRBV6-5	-	CASTAGAAQYF	TGTGCCAGCACGGCCGGAGCGGCGCAGTATTTT
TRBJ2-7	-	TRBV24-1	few	CATGDGYEQYF	TGTGCCACAGGGGATGGCTACGAGCAGTACTTC
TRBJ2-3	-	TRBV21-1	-	CASSPRTGGCTDTQYF	TGTGCCAGCAGCCCGAGGACAGGTGGGTGCACAGATACGCAGTATTTT
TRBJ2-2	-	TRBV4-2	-	CASTRGGEGTGELFF	TGTGCCAGCACCCGAGGGGGGGAGGGCACCGGGGAGCTGTTTTTT
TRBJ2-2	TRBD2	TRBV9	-	CASSLGRAGVTGELFF	TGTGCCAGCAGCCTTGGACGAGCGGGAGTGACCGGGGAGCTGTTTTTT
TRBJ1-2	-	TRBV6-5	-	CASSSFGTENYGYTF	TGTGCCAGCAGTTCCTTCGGGACGGAAAACTATGGCTACACCTTC
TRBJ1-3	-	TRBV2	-	CASSDWQSTGNTIYF	TGTGCCAGCAGTGATTGGCAGTCTACTGGAAACACCATATATTTT
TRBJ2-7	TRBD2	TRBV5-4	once	CASSYPAGEGYEQYF	TGTGCCAGCAGCTACCCAGCGGGAGAGGGCTACGAGCAGTACTTC
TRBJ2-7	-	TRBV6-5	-	CASSYAGGLDEQYF	TGTGCCAGCAGTTACGCCGGCGGGTTGGACGAGCAGTACTTC
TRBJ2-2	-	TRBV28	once	CASTVRQGGTGELFF	TGTGCCAGCACCGTGAGACAGGGAGGCACCGGGGAGCTGTTTTTT
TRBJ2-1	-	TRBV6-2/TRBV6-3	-	CASSYLNNEQFF	TGTGCCAGCAGCTATCTCAACAATGAGCAGTTCTTC
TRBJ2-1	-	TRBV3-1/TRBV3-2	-	CASSPGGEQFF	TGTGCCAGCTCCCCGGGTGGTGAGCAGTTCTTC
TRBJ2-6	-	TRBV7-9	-	CAYPGGPGVPGANVLTF	TGTGCCTATCCCGGAGGGCCAGGGGTCCCCGGGGCCAACGTCCTGACTTTC
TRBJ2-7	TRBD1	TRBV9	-	CASSKGQGPSYEQYF	TGTGCCAGCAGCAAGGGACAGGGGCCCTCCTACGAGCAGTACTTC
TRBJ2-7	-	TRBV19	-	CASSASWSYEQYF	TGTGCCAGTAGTGCAAGTTGGTCCTACGAGCAGTACTTC
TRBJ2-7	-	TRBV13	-	CASSSSGESEQYF	TGTGCCAGCAGCTCTAGTGGGGAGAGTGAGCAGTACTTC
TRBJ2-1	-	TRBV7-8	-	CASSLSGGDSYNEQFF	TGTGCCAGCAGCTTATCCGGCGGGGACAGCTACAATGAGCAGTTCTTC
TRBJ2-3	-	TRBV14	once	CASSHTDTQYF	TGTGCCAGCAGCCACACAGATACGCAGTATTTT
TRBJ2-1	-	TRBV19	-	CASSVLRTDYNEQFF	TGTGCCAGTAGTGTTCTAAGGACAGATTACAATGAGCAGTTCTTC
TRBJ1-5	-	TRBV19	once	CASSITGIYNQPQHF	TGTGCCAGTAGTATCACAGGGATTTACAATCAGCCCCAGCATTTT